A single sample is the source of the 7 T cell receptor beta chains below, sequenced in a study of read filtering for tumor transcriptome and immune sequencing. The library was built from approximately 400 ng RNA with molecular barcoded adaptors for alpha/delta and beta/gamma chains. TCRdb passed the reads through MiXCR, listing each CDR3 protein once. The sample lists 45,000 to 55,000 distinct CDR3 sequences, approximately 12% occurring once. The sample taken for sequencing was a population of CD138-negative cells sorted from bone marrow. These TCRs come from a donor at least 40 years old with multiple myeloma.

This clonotype was detected many times. The rearrangement links TRBV15 to TRBJ2-5; 9 positions match TRBD1. Germline loops: CDR1 LNHNV, CDR2 YYDKDF (reference sequence). Trimming removed 3 bases from V and 4 bases from J; junction bases left unmatched: 6. CDR3 length: 15 residues. The CDR3 reads CATSSPGQGGETQYF. The CDR3 nucleotides are TGTGCCACCAGCAGCCCGGGACAGGGTGGAGAGACCCAGTACTTC.

This clonotype came up a few times. V is TRBV25-1 and J is TRBJ2-1, with 9 bases that match TRBD2. Germline trimming cut 3 bases from V and 4 bases from J; bases unmatched to any gene: 4. Germline V gene sequence: CDR1 MGHDK, CDR2 SYGVNS. The CDR3 has 15 residues. In DNA form, the CDR3 reads TGTGCCAGCAGTGACCTAGCGGGAACTTACAATGAGCAGTTCTTC. Translation gives CASSDLAGTYNEQFF.

This clonotype was detected ten times or more. The rearrangement joins TRBV7-8 to TRBJ2-7; 8 nucleotides align to TRBD1. Germline CDR1 reads SGHVS; CDR2 reads FQNEAQ. V lost 1 base, J lost 4 bases, and 3 bases stayed unmatched. The CDR3 covers 14 residues. DNA of the CDR3: TGTGCCAGCAGCTTAGATGGGACAGGTTACGAGCAGTACTTC. This translates into CASSLDGTGYEQYF.

This clonotype was counted ten times or more. This sequence joins TRBV6-1 and TRBJ1-1, with a possible D match to TRBD1 (6 bases). The V and J ends lost 5 bases and 12 bases respectively, with 16 bases between them. Germline V CDR1 and CDR2: MNHNS, SASEGT. The CDR3 loop spans 12 amino acids. CDR3 DNA sequence: TGTGCCAGCAGTCCGGGACAACCTTGGACTTTCTTT. Protein sequence: CASSPGQPWTFF.

This clonotype was counted many times. The V and J genes are TRBV10-1 and TRBJ1-1, with 9 bases lining up with TRBD1. CDR3 length: 15 amino acids. J lost 1 base, V lost 6 bases, and 6 bases had no gene match. The germline V gene has CDR1 WNHNN and CDR2 SYGVQD (reference sequence). The CDR3 nucleotides read TGCGCCAGCAGGGAAGGGACAGGGCCGAACACTGAAGCTTTCTTT. Protein product: CASREGTGPNTEAFF.

A word on this clonotype: This probably arose from a read error, given a far larger clone one base away. The chain employs TRBV7-3 and TRBJ1-1, with a tentative D call TRBD1 (5 bases). Germline CDR1 is SGHTA and CDR2 is FQGTGA. This CDR3 spans 12 amino acids. V lost 2 bases to trimming and J lost 11 bases, with 12 bases between them. The CDR3 bases are TGTGCCAGCAGCTTAGGGCAGGGTGCGGCTTTCTTT. It codes for CASSLGQGAAFF.

In its sample, this clonotype was seen many times. This sequence joins TRBV7-9 and TRBJ1-6, with 9 bases that match TRBD1. The CDR3 consists of 15 residues. V shed 1 base and J 8 bases; nucleotides not matched to a gene: 3. Germline-derived CDR1 and CDR2 are SEHNR and FQNEAQ (reference sequence). DNA for the CDR3: TGTGCCAGCAGCTTAGGACAGGGGGTCTATTCACCCCTCCACTTT. The encoded protein is CASSLGQGVYSPLHF.